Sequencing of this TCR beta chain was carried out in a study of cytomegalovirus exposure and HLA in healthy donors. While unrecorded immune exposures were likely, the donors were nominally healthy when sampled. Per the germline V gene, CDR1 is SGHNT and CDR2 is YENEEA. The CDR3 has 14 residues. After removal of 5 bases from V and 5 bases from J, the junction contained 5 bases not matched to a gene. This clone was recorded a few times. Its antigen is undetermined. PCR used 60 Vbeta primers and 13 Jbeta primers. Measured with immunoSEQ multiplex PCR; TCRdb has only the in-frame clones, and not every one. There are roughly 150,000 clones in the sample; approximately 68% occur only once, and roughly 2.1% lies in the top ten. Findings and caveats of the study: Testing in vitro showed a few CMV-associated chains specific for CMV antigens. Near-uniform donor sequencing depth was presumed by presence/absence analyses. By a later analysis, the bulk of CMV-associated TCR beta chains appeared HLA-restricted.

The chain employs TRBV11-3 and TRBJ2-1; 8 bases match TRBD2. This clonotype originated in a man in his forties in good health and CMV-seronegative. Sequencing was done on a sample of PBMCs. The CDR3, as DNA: TGTGCCAGCAGCACCCAAGCGGGGGACAATGAGCAGTTCTTC. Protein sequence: CASSTQAGDNEQFF.